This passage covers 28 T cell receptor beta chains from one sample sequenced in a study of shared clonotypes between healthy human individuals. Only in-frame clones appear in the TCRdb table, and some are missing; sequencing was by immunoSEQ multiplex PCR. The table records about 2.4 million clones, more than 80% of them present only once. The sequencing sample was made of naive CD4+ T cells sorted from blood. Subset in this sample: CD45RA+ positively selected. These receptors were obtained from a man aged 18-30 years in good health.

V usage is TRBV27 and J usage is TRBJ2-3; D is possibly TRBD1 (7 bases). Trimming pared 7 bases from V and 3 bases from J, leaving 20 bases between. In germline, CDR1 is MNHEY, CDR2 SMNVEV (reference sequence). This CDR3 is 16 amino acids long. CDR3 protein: CASNRGGTAPTDTQYF. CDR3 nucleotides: TGTGCCAGCAACAGAGGAGGGACAGCCCCAACAGATACGCAGTATTTT.

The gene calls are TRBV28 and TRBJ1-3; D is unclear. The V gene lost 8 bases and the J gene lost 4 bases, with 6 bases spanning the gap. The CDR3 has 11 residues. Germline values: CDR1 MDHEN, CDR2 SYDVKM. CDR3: CASGAGNTIYF. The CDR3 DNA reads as TGTGCCAGCGGAGCCGGAAACACCATATATTTT.

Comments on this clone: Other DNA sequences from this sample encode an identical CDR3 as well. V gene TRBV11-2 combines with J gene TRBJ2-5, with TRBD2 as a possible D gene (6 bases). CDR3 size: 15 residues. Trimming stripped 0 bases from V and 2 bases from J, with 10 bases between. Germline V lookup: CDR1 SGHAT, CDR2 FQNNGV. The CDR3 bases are TGTGCCAGCAGCTTAGATTCCCGGGGGCAAGAGACCCAGTACTTC. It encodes CASSLDSRGQETQYF.

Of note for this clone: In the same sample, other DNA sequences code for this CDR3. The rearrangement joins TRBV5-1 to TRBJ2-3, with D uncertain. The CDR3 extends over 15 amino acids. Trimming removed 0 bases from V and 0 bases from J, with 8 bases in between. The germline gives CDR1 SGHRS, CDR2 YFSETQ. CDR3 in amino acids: CASSLGGRSTDTQYF. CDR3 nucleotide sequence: TGCGCCAGCAGCTTGGGCGGTAGGAGCACAGATACGCAGTATTTT. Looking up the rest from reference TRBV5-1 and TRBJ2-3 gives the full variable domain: KAGVTQTPRYLIKTRGQQVTLSCSPISGHRSVSWYQQTPGQGLQFLFEYFSETQRNKGNFPGRFSGRQFSNSRSEMNVSTLELGDSALYLCASSLGGRSTDTQYFGPGTRLTVL.

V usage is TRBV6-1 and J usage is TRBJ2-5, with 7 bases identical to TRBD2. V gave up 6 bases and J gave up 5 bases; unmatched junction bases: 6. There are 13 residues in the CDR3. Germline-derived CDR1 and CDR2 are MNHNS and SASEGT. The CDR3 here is CASRGVSGETQYF. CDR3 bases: TGTGCCAGCAGGGGTGTTAGCGGGGAGACCCAGTACTTC.

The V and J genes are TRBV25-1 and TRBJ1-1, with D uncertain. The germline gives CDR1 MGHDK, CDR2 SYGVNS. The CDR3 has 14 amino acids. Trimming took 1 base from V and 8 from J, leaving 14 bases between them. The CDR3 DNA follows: TGTGCCAGCAGTGAATGGTCGGACGGTGGGGAAGCTTTCTTT. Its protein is CASSEWSDGGEAFF.

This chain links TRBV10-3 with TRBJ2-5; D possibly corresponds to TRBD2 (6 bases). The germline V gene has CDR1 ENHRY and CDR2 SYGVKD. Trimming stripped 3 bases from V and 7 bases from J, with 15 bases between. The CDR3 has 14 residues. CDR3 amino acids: CAISDPGGYTTQYF. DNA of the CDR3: TGTGCCATCAGTGACCCCGGAGGGTACACGACCCAGTACTTC.

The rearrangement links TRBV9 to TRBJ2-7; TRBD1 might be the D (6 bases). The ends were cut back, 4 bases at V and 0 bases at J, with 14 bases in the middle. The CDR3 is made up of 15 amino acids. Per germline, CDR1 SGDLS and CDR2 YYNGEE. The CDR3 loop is CASSPSGAFSYEQYF. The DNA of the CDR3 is TGTGCCAGCAGCCCTTCAGGGGCCTTCTCCTACGAGCAGTACTTC.

CDR3 in DNA: TGTGCCAGCAGCTTCAGCCGGCTTAGCAGCACAGATACGCAGTATTTT. It specifies CASSFSRLSSTDTQYF. The rearrangement links TRBV7-9 to TRBJ2-3; D unclear. Germline V gives CDR1 SEHNR, CDR2 FQNEAQ (reference sequence). The CDR3 is 16 residues long. Trimming shortened V by 3 bases and J by 0 bases, and 13 bases separated the two germline ends.

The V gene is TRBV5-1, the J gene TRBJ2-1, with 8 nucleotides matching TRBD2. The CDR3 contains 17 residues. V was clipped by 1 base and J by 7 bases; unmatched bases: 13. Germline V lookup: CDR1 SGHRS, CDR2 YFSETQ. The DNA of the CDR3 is TGCGCCAGCAGCTTGCCCGGCCCTGGCGTAGCGGGGAATGAGCAGTTCTTC. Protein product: CASSLPGPGVAGNEQFF.

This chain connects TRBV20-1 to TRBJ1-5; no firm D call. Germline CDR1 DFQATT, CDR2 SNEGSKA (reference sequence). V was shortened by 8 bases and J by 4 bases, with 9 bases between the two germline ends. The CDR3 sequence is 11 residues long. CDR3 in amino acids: CSTAGNQPQHF. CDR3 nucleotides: TGCAGTACCGCGGGTAATCAGCCCCAGCATTTT.

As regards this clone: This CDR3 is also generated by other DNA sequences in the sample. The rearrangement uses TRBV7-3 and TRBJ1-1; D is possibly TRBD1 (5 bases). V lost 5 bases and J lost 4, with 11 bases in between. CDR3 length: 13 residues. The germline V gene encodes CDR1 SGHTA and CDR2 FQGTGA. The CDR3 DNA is TGTGCCAGCAGCCCCTCCGGGGGCACTGAAGCTTTCTTT. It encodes CASSPSGGTEAFF.

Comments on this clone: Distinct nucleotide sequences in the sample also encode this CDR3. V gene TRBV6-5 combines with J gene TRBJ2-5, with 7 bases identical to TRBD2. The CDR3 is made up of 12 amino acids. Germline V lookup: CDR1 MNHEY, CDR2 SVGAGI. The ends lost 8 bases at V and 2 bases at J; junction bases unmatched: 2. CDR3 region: CASGRGQETQYF. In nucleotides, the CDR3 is TGTGCCAGCGGGAGGGGTCAAGAGACCCAGTACTTC.

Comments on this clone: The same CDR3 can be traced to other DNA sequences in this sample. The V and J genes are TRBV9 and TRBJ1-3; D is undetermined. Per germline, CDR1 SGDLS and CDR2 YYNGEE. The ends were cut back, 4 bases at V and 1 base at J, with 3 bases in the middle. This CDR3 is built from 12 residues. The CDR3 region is CASSLSGNTIYF. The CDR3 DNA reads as TGTGCCAGCAGCCTATCTGGAAACACCATATATTTT.

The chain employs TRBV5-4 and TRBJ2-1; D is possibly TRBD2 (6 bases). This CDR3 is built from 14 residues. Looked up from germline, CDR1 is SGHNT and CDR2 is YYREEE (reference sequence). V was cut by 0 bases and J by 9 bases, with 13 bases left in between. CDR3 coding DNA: TGTGCCAGCAGCTTGGGGAGGGAGCTGGGTGAGCAGTTCTTC. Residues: CASSLGRELGEQFF.

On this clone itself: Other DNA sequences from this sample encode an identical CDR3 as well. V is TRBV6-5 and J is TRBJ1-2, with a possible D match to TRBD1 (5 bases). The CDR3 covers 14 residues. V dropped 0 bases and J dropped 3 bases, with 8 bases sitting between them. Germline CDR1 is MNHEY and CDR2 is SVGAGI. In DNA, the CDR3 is TGTGCCAGCAGTTACTCCCAGGGTGACTATGGCTACACCTTC. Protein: CASSYSQGDYGYTF.

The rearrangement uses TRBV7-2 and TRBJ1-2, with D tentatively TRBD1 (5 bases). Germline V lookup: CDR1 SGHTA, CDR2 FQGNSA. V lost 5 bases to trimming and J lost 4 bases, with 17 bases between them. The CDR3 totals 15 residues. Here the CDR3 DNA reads TGTGCCAGCAGCGGCCCGAGGGGCCAGGGCTATGGCTACACCTTC. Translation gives CASSGPRGQGYGYTF.

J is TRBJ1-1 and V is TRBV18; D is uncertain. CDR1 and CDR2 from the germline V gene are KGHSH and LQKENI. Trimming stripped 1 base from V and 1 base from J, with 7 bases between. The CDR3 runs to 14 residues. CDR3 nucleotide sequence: TGTGCCAGCTCACCACTGGACGCGAACACTGAAGCTTTCTTT. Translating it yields CASSPLDANTEAFF.

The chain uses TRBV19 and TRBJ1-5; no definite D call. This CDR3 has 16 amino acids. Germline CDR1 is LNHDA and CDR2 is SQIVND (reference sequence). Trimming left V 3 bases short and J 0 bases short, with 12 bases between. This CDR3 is CASSMYLVYSNQPQHF. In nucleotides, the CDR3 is TGTGCCAGTAGTATGTATTTAGTTTATAGCAATCAGCCCCAGCATTTT.

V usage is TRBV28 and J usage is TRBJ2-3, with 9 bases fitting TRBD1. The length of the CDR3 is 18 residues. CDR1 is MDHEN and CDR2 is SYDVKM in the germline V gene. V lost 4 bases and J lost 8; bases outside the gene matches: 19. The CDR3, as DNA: TGTGCCAGCAGTTCCCCGCTGGGGACAGGGAGATCTTCAGGTACGCAGTATTTT. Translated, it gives CASSSPLGTGRSSGTQYF.

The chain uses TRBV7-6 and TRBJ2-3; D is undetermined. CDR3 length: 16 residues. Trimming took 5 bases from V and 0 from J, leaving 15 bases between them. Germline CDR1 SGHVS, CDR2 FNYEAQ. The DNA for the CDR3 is TGTGCCAGCAGCCGGAGTAGCCCCTCGAGCACAGATACGCAGTATTTT. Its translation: CASSRSSPSSTDTQYF.

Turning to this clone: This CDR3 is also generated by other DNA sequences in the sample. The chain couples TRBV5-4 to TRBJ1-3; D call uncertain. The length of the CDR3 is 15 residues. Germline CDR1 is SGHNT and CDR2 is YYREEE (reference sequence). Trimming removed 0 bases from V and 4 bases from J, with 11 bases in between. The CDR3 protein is CASSLAQAAGNTIYF. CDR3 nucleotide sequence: TGTGCCAGCAGCTTGGCTCAAGCGGCCGGAAACACCATATATTTT.

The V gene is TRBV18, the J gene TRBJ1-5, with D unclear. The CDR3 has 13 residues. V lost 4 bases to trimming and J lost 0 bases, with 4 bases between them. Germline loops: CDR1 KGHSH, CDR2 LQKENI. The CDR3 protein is CASSRNSNQPQHF. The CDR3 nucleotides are TGTGCCAGCTCACGCAATAGCAATCAGCCCCAGCATTTT.

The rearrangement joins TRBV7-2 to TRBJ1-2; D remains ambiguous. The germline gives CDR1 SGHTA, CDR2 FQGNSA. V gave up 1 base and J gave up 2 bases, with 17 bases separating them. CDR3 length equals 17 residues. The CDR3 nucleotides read TGTGCCAGCAGCTTAGAGCCCCTTCACCGCAAGAACTATGGCTACACCTTC. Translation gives CASSLEPLHRKNYGYTF. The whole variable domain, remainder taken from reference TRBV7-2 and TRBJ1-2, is GAGVSQSPSNKVTEKGKDVELRCDPISGHTALYWYRQSLGQGLEFLIYFQGNSAPDKSGLPSDRFSAERTGGSVSTLTIQRTQQEDSAVYLCASSLEPLHRKNYGYTFGSGTRLTVV.

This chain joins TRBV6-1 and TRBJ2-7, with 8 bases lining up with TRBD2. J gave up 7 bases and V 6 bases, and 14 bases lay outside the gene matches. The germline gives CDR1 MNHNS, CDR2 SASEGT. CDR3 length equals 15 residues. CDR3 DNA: TGTGCCAGCAGCCGTGAGCGGGAGTTCCCTTGGGAGCAGTACTTC. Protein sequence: CASSREREFPWEQYF.

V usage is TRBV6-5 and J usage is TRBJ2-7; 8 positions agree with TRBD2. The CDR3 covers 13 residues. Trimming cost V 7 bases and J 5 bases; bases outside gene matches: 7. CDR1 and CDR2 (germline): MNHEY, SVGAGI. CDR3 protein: CASTGTRKHEQYF. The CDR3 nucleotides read TGTGCCAGCACCGGGACTAGGAAACACGAGCAGTACTTC.

This CDR3 reads CASSPRVRENTEAFF. The CDR3 nucleotides are TGTGCCAGCTCACCACGGGTCAGGGAGAACACTGAAGCTTTCTTT. The chain carries TRBV18 and TRBJ1-1; tentatively, D is TRBD1 (5 bases). CDR3 length equals 15 residues. Germline V gene data show CDR1 as KGHSH and CDR2 as LQKENI. V lost 1 base and J lost 1, with 10 bases in between. The full variable domain, with the rest looked up from reference TRBV18 and TRBJ1-1, is NAGVMQNPRHLVRRRGQEARLRCSPMKGHSHVYWYRQLPEEGLKFMVYLQKENIIDESGMPKERFSAEFPKEGPSILRIQQVVRGDSAAYFCASSPRVRENTEAFFGQGTRLTVV.

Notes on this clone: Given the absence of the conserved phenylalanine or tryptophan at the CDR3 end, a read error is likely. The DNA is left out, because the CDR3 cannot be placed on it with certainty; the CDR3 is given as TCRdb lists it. CDR3 loop: CASSEKGGG. The chain is built from TRBV2 and TRBJ2-6. Germline V gene sequence: CDR1 SNHLY, CDR2 FYNNEI. The CDR3 comprises 9 residues, both ends counted.